The rows below give T cell receptor beta chains drawn from one sample of a study of OX40 agonist ivuxolimab in advanced cancers. Measured with immunoSEQ multiplex PCR; TCRdb has only the in-frame clones, and not every one. Of fewer than 45,000 clones in the sample, 88% were seen once. Sequencing was performed on CD4+ or CD8+ T cells sorted from blood, taken in a trial of the OX40 agonist ivuxolimab. All receptors derive from an adult with an advanced solid tumor such as melanoma, head and neck, liver or kidney cancer. Both conserved end residues are part of each CDR3. The order of the fields is V gene, J gene, CDR3 length, CDR3 protein.

TRBV4-1	TRBJ1-5	15	CASSLEQGSNQPQHF
TRBV5-1	TRBJ2-2	14	CASKSPPNTGELFF
TRBV5-6	TRBJ1-1	14	CASSLAGTNTEAFF
TRBV27	TRBJ2-4	14	CASSLTVSRYIQYF
TRBV11-2	TRBJ2-7	14	CASSGRDSFYEQYF
TRBV4-1	TRBJ1-1	15	CASNRDSEEGTEAFF
TRBV19	TRBJ2-1	15	CASRKIAEAYNEQFF
TRBV19	TRBJ2-7	13	CASSTSTGSEQYF
TRBV27	TRBJ1-2	15	CASSLALGGRDGYTF
TRBV6-5	TRBJ1-2	15	CASSPNVQGRYGYTF
TRBV27	TRBJ1-1	13	CASRWMRSTEAFF
TRBV10-3	TRBJ1-1	16	CAISGRTGGIGTEAFF
TRBV6-4	TRBJ2-3	15	CASSDGGGHTNTQYF
TRBV7-2	TRBJ2-1	13	CASEGTTYNEQFF
TRBV4-1	TRBJ1-4	16	CASSQAGGATNEKLFF
TRBV7-2	TRBJ2-7	14	CASSAGTGLDEQYF
TRBV5-4	TRBJ2-7	17	CASSLRRSIAGVYEQYF
TRBV6-5	TRBJ2-7	14	CASSYSDGNYEQYF
TRBV11-3	TRBJ1-1	14	CASSPGGGGTEAFF